A single sample gave rise to the 24 T cell receptor beta chains below, sequenced in a study of shared clonotypes between healthy human individuals. Clones were read by immunoSEQ multiplex PCR, and TCRdb kept only the in-frame ones, dropping some. The table lists 1 million to 1.3 million clones, more than 75% of them singletons. Material for sequencing was memory CD4+ T cells from PBMCs. Subset: CD45RA-negative fraction. The receptor set was obtained from a man younger than 35 in good health. Some clones in this sample may be carry-over from other donors' samples.

Details on this clone: Other DNA sequences of this sample code for an identical CDR3. The chain is built from TRBV5-1 and TRBJ1-1; TRBD1 agrees at 7 bases. CDR1 is SGHRS and CDR2 is YFSETQ in the germline V gene. CDR3 length: 14 residues. V trimming: 2 bases; J trimming: 0 bases; junction bases outside the gene matches: 1. As DNA, the CDR3 is TGCGCCAGCAGCTTAGGGGGCGTGAACACTGAAGCTTTCTTT. Its protein product is CASSLGGVNTEAFF.

The rearrangement joins TRBV28 to TRBJ2-7; D not certain. CDR1 MDHEN and CDR2 SYDVKM come from the germline V gene. The ends were cut back, 5 bases at V and 5 bases at J, with 10 bases in the middle. The CDR3 totals 12 residues. The CDR3 region is CASSRSRHEQYF. As DNA, the CDR3 is TGTGCCAGCAGTCGCTCCAGACACGAGCAGTACTTC.

V usage is TRBV28 and J usage is TRBJ2-3; TRBD1 aligns across 8 bases. The junction had 4 bases not matched to a gene; V was cut back by 6 bases and J by 5 bases. CDR3 size: 13 residues. In germline, CDR1 is MDHEN, CDR2 SYDVKM. The CDR3 loop reads CASRATGVDTQYF. CDR3 nucleotides: TGTGCCAGCAGAGCGACAGGGGTAGATACGCAGTATTTT.

This chain uses TRBV19 with TRBJ1-4; TRBD1 aligns across 8 bases. The CDR3 covers 16 residues. Germline V gives CDR1 LNHDA, CDR2 SQIVND (reference sequence). The ends lost 5 bases at V and 5 bases at J; junction bases unmatched: 10. The chain's CDR3 is CASSSTGTGGNEKLFF. The CDR3 bases are TGTGCCAGTAGTTCAACCGGGACAGGAGGAAATGAAAAACTGTTTTTT.

The chain employs TRBV27 and TRBJ1-5; perhaps TRBD1 as D (5 bases). The CDR3 is 17 amino acids. From germline, CDR1 is MNHEY and CDR2 SMNVEV (reference sequence). V shed 6 bases and J shed 0 bases, with 18 bases lying between them. This chain's CDR3 is CASRDRGTGDSNQPQHF. CDR3 nucleotide sequence: TGTGCCAGCAGAGACAGAGGGACCGGAGATAGCAATCAGCCCCAGCATTTT.

The rearrangement joins TRBV7-3 to TRBJ2-7; D unclear. The CDR3 is made up of 12 amino acids. CDR1 and CDR2 (germline): SGHTA, FQGTGA. The V end was cut by 2 bases, the J end by 7 bases, with 9 bases between. CDR3 DNA sequence: TGTGCCAGCAGCTTACTGAAACGGGAGCAGTACTTC. Amino acid sequence: CASSLLKREQYF.

V usage is TRBV28 and J usage is TRBJ1-3; D gene ambiguous. The V gene's germline CDR1 is MDHEN and CDR2 SYDVKM. CDR3 size: 15 residues. Deletions cut 6 bases from V and 4 bases from J, with 16 bases between. This CDR3 reads CASRRGPLEGNTIYF. CDR3 DNA: TGTGCCAGCAGAAGAGGGCCCCTTGAGGGAAACACCATATATTTT.

J is TRBJ2-5 and V is TRBV11-2, with TRBD2 matching 13 bases. Per germline, CDR1 SGHAT and CDR2 FQNNGV. CDR3 length: 16 residues. J lost 3 bases, V lost 4 bases, and 5 bases had no gene match. Written as DNA, the CDR3 is TGTGCCAGCAGCTCCGGGGGACTAGCGGGAAAAGAGACCCAGTACTTC. It codes for CASSSGGLAGKETQYF.

This chain links TRBV7-2 with TRBJ2-5, with 7 bases fitting TRBD2. CDR1 and CDR2 from the germline V gene are SGHTA and FQGNSA. V trimming: 4 bases; J trimming: 3 bases; junction bases outside the gene matches: 8. This CDR3 has 15 residues. The CDR3 spells CASSWRRAGEETQYF. In nucleotides, the CDR3 is TGTGCCAGCAGCTGGCGGCGGGCGGGAGAAGAGACCCAGTACTTC.

This clone was recorded once. The chain employs TRBV5-4 and TRBJ1-4; TRBD1 agrees at 7 bases. The V segment lost 2 bases and the J segment 8 bases; nucleotides outside the gene matches: 6. The CDR3 runs 14 residues. Per the germline V gene, CDR1 is SGHNT and CDR2 is YYREEE (reference sequence). The DNA of the CDR3 is TGTGCCAGCAGCTTACAGGGGAATCGAGAAAAACTGTTTTTT. Residues: CASSLQGNREKLFF.

This clone was recorded many times. This rearrangement joins TRBV7-8 to TRBJ2-7; the match to TRBD2 covers 8 bases. The CDR3 has 16 amino acids. V gave up 6 bases and J gave up 3 bases; unmatched junction bases: 13. The germline CDR1 and CDR2 sequences are SGHVS and FQNEAQ. The CDR3 region is CASSKAGAGGLYEQYF. The CDR3 DNA reads TGTGCCAGCAGTAAGGCGGGGGCGGGAGGCCTCTACGAGCAGTACTTC. The full variable domain, rest sourced from reference TRBV7-8 and TRBJ2-7, is GAGVSQSPRYKVAKRGQDVALRCDPISGHVSLFWYQQALGQGPEFLTYFQNEAQLDKSGLPSDRFFAERPEGSVSTLKIQRTQQEDSAVYLCASSKAGAGGLYEQYFGPGTRLTVT.

This clone was counted a few times. This chain connects TRBV30 to TRBJ1-6; D unresolved. Trimming took 0 bases from V and 10 from J, leaving 10 bases between them. The germline V gene encodes CDR1 GTSNPN and CDR2 SVGIG (reference sequence). This CDR3 has 13 residues. The CDR3 loop is CAWSVTEGSPLHF. The CDR3 DNA is TGTGCCTGGAGTGTCACCGAAGGCTCACCCCTCCACTTT.

The chain combines TRBV7-2 with TRBJ2-3; 9 bases map to TRBD1. Per the germline V gene, CDR1 is SGHTA and CDR2 is FQGNSA. The CDR3 length is 16 residues. J was trimmed by 4 bases and V by 3 bases; bases with no gene match: 8. CDR3 in amino acids: CASSFSRTGAADTQYF. The DNA for the CDR3 is TGTGCCAGCAGCTTCTCTAGGACAGGGGCGGCAGATACGCAGTATTTT.

The V call is TRBV7-9, the J call TRBJ1-1; 12 bases fit TRBD1. In germline, CDR1 is SEHNR, CDR2 FQNEAQ (reference sequence). This CDR3 spans 15 amino acids. V trimming: 6 bases; J trimming: 4 bases; junction bases outside the gene matches: 6. CDR3 sequence (DNA): TGTGCCAGCAGAGGGACAGGGGGCGCGTCCACTGAAGCTTTCTTT. It codes for CASRGTGGASTEAFF.

The chain has TRBV7-3 and TRBJ2-3; possible D gene TRBD2, 6 bases. The germline V and J ends were trimmed by 5 bases and 2 bases, with 11 bases remaining between them. The germline V gene encodes CDR1 SGHTA and CDR2 FQGTGA. CDR3 length: 14 amino acids. The CDR3: CASSISGITDTQYF. The CDR3 DNA sequence: TGTGCCAGCAGCATTAGCGGCATCACAGATACGCAGTATTTT.

The chain joins TRBV6-5 to TRBJ2-7, with 7 bases identical to TRBD2. V shed 0 bases, J shed 3 bases, and the junction held 8 bases outside the gene matches. Germline assignment: CDR1 MNHEY and CDR2 SVGAGI. The CDR3 is made up of 16 amino acids. CDR3 coding DNA: TGTGCCAGCAGTTACTCGACTGCGGGAGTAAGCTACGAGCAGTACTTC. This gives the protein CASSYSTAGVSYEQYF.

The chain couples TRBV5-1 to TRBJ1-4; TRBD1 is a possible D gene (6 bases). V was cut by 0 bases and J by 8 bases, with 20 bases left in between. The length of the CDR3 is 17 residues. Germline V lookup: CDR1 SGHRS, CDR2 YFSETQ. DNA for the CDR3: TGCGCCAGCAGCTTGGACGGAGGCGGGGGGCAAAAGGAAAAACTGTTTTTT. Amino acid sequence: CASSLDGGGGQKEKLFF.

The V and J genes are TRBV7-2 and TRBJ2-1; 9 positions match TRBD2. From germline, CDR1 is SGHTA and CDR2 FQGNSA. The CDR3 is 16 residues long. With V trimmed by 0 bases and J by 8 bases, 8 bases remained unmatched. CDR3 sequence (DNA): TGTGCCAGCAGCTTAGCTCGGGCTAGCGGGAATCATGAGCAGTTCTTC. Protein sequence: CASSLARASGNHEQFF.

This clone was recorded a few times. Other DNA sequences from this sample encode an identical CDR3 as well. The rearrangement uses TRBV7-8 and TRBJ1-5; D gene unclear. This CDR3 spans 14 amino acids. CDR1 is SGHVS, CDR2 FQNEAQ, per germline. Trimming took 1 base from V and 1 from J, leaving 5 bases between them. The CDR3 sequence is CASSLGVSNQPQHF. CDR3 DNA sequence: TGTGCCAGCAGCTTAGGGGTGAGCAATCAGCCCCAGCATTTT.

The rearrangement uses TRBV30 and TRBJ1-2; perhaps TRBD1 as D (6 bases). V lost 2 bases, J lost 8 bases, and 12 bases lay in between. Germline V gene data show CDR1 as GTSNPN and CDR2 as SVGIG (reference sequence). The CDR3 sequence is 12 residues long. Written as DNA, the CDR3 is TGTGCCTGGAGTCGGGACATGAAAGGCTACACCTTC. Amino acids: CAWSRDMKGYTF.

The chain combines TRBV6-5 with TRBJ1-1, with 7 bases aligning to TRBD1. V was pared by 5 bases and J by 10 bases, with 13 bases of the junction left unmatched. The CDR3 sequence is 14 residues long. The germline gives CDR1 MNHEY, CDR2 SVGAGI. This CDR3 is CASSTGASVPRAFF. In nucleotides, the CDR3 is TGTGCCAGCAGTACAGGGGCCTCTGTCCCCCGAGCTTTCTTT.

This clone was detected once. This chain connects TRBV10-1 to TRBJ2-7, with TRBD2 matching 8 bases. After removal of 6 bases from V and 4 bases from J, the junction contained 14 bases not matched to a gene. The CDR3 is 16 amino acids. CDR1 is WNHNN and CDR2 is SYGVQD in the germline V gene (reference sequence). The CDR3 region is CASRLLPGAGGYEQYF. The CDR3 DNA sequence: TGCGCCAGCAGACTCCTCCCGGGGGCGGGGGGTTACGAGCAGTACTTC.

This chain links TRBV11-2 with TRBJ1-2, with D tentatively TRBD1 (5 bases). The CDR3 totals 15 residues. V gave up 5 bases and J gave up 7 bases, with 20 bases separating them. Germline-derived CDR1 and CDR2 are SGHAT and FQNNGV. The CDR3 region is CASSPQDGGWGGYTF. CDR3 DNA sequence: TGTGCCAGCAGCCCACAGGATGGGGGGTGGGGTGGCTACACCTTC.

This clone has a single count. The V and J genes are TRBV18 and TRBJ2-5, with 7 bases lining up with TRBD2. Germline V gives CDR1 KGHSH, CDR2 LQKENI. J gave up 5 bases and V 3 bases, and 9 bases lay outside the gene matches. The CDR3 covers 15 residues. The CDR3 protein is CASSPAGRAFETQYF. The CDR3, as DNA: TGTGCCAGCTCACCGGCAGGGAGGGCCTTTGAGACCCAGTACTTC.